A selection of T cell receptor beta chains follows, all from one sample in a study of regulatory T cells in long-lasting Graves disease. TCRdb used MiXCR to reprocess the multiplex PCR reads, holding one entry per CDR3 protein. In the table there are around 450,000 distinct CDR3 sequences, approximately 16% of which are singletons. These same records also appear under a second study, on T cells in Graves' hyperthyroidism and ophthalmopathy.

This sample comprised peripheral blood mononuclear cells (PBMCs), obtained at new diagnosis, from a patient treated with antithyroid drugs. The receptors stem from a woman aged 35 to 49 with Graves disease. CDR3s include the opening cysteine and the closing phenylalanine or tryptophan. Fields, in order: J gene, clone size, V gene, D gene, CDR3 DNA, CDR3 protein. A D gene is named only where the DNA matches it firmly. A row's size may be missing; if present it is once, few, many or a size class.

j_gene: TRBJ2-3; abundance: many; v_gene: TRBV6-2/TRBV6-3; d_gene: NA; CDR3nt: TGTGCCAGCAGTGAATTCGGACAGAGCACAGATACGCAGTATTTT; CDR3aa: CASSEFGQSTDTQYF
j_gene: TRBJ2-2; abundance: few; v_gene: TRBV10-2; d_gene: TRBD2; CDR3nt: TGCGCCAGCAGTGAGTTGACCCCGGGACTAGCGGGAGGAGGAGCCGGGGAGCTGTTTTTT; CDR3aa: CASSELTPGLAGGGAGELFF
j_gene: TRBJ1-2; abundance: NA; v_gene: TRBV2; d_gene: TRBD1; CDR3nt: TGTGCCAGCAGCCGTCCCGGGACAGGGAGCTATGGCTACACCTTC; CDR3aa: CASSRPGTGSYGYTF
j_gene: TRBJ1-4; abundance: many; v_gene: TRBV11-2; d_gene: NA; CDR3nt: TGTGCCAGCAGCACCCCACCGGGGGGTCTTGGGACTAATGAAAAACTGTTTTTT; CDR3aa: CASSTPPGGLGTNEKLFF
j_gene: TRBJ2-1; abundance: NA; v_gene: TRBV5-1; d_gene: NA; CDR3nt: TGCGCCAGCAGCGCGGTGGGAGCGGCCACCTACAATGAGCAGTTCTTC; CDR3aa: CASSAVGAATYNEQFF
j_gene: TRBJ2-1; abundance: many; v_gene: TRBV5-5; d_gene: NA; CDR3nt: TGTGCCAGCAGCTTGGTTGACTCCAGGGTTAGGGATGAGCAGTTCTTC; CDR3aa: CASSLVDSRVRDEQFF
j_gene: TRBJ2-3; abundance: many; v_gene: TRBV5-1; d_gene: TRBD2; CDR3nt: TGCGCCAGCAGATCGGGACTAGCGGGGACAGATACGCAGTATTTT; CDR3aa: CASRSGLAGTDTQYF
j_gene: TRBJ2-7; abundance: NA; v_gene: TRBV3-1; d_gene: NA; CDR3nt: TGTGCCAGCAGCCTAACTAGGCGGGGACTTTCCTACGAGCAGTACTTC; CDR3aa: CASSLTRRGLSYEQYF
j_gene: TRBJ2-5; abundance: many; v_gene: TRBV11-2; d_gene: NA; CDR3nt: TGTGCCAGTTGCATGTGGGTAGAGACCCAGTACTTC; CDR3aa: CASCMWVETQYF
j_gene: TRBJ2-1; abundance: many; v_gene: TRBV7-3; d_gene: TRBD2; CDR3nt: TGTGCCAGCAGCCCAGGGACTAGCGGTTGGTACAATGAGCAGTTCTTC; CDR3aa: CASSPGTSGWYNEQFF
j_gene: TRBJ2-2; abundance: NA; v_gene: TRBV7-6; d_gene: NA; CDR3nt: TGTGCCAGCAGCTCCATTAGCGGCACCGGGGAGCTGTTTTTT; CDR3aa: CASSSISGTGELFF
j_gene: TRBJ2-3; abundance: many; v_gene: TRBV7-2; d_gene: TRBD2; CDR3nt: TGTGCCAGCAGCGCGGGACTAGCGGGGGTCACAGATACGCAGTATTTT; CDR3aa: CASSAGLAGVTDTQYF
j_gene: TRBJ2-3; abundance: many; v_gene: TRBV20-1; d_gene: TRBD2; CDR3nt: TGCAGTGCTAGATTTCCGGGAGGAAGCACAGATACGCAGTATTTT; CDR3aa: CSARFPGGSTDTQYF
j_gene: TRBJ2-1; abundance: many; v_gene: TRBV7-8; d_gene: TRBD2; CDR3nt: TGTGCCAGCAGCTCGGGACTAGCGGGGCAATACAATGAGCAGTTCTTC; CDR3aa: CASSSGLAGQYNEQFF
j_gene: TRBJ1-5; abundance: NA; v_gene: TRBV6-4; d_gene: NA; CDR3nt: TGTGCCAGAGGGGGGGGAGGGGATCAGCCCCAGCATTTT; CDR3aa: CARGGGGDQPQHF
j_gene: TRBJ1-3; abundance: few; v_gene: TRBV3-1; d_gene: TRBD1; CDR3nt: TGTGCCAGCAGCCAAGGACAGGGAACTGGAAACACCATATATTTT; CDR3aa: CASSQGQGTGNTIYF
j_gene: TRBJ2-3; abundance: many; v_gene: TRBV6-1; d_gene: TRBD2; CDR3nt: TGTGCCAGCAGTGCCGGACTAGCGCCAAGCACAGATACGCAGTATTTT; CDR3aa: CASSAGLAPSTDTQYF
j_gene: TRBJ1-2; abundance: NA; v_gene: TRBV4-2; d_gene: NA; CDR3nt: TGTGCCAGCAGCCAAGAGCGGAGGGTACAACTCTATGGCTACACCTTC; CDR3aa: CASSQERRVQLYGYTF
j_gene: TRBJ2-1; abundance: many; v_gene: TRBV6-1; d_gene: TRBD2; CDR3nt: TGTGCCAGCAGCCAGGGACTAGCGGGGTTAGATGAGCAGTTCTTC; CDR3aa: CASSQGLAGLDEQFF
j_gene: TRBJ2-5; abundance: many; v_gene: TRBV6-5; d_gene: TRBD2; CDR3nt: TGTGCCAGCAGTTACAGGGGACTAGCGGGCCAGTACCAAGAGACCCAGTACTTC; CDR3aa: CASSYRGLAGQYQETQYF
j_gene: TRBJ2-5; abundance: NA; v_gene: TRBV5-6; d_gene: NA; CDR3nt: TGTGCCAGCAACGAGTTCGGGGGGCAGGACAGGGAAGAGACCCAGTACTTC; CDR3aa: CASNEFGGQDREETQYF
j_gene: TRBJ1-3; abundance: many; v_gene: TRBV19; d_gene: NA; CDR3nt: TGTGCCACTCGGACGAGGGACACCATATATTTT; CDR3aa: CATRTRDTIYF
j_gene: TRBJ2-1; abundance: many; v_gene: TRBV9; d_gene: TRBD2; CDR3nt: TGTGCCAGCAGCGTGCACTCAGGACTAGCGGGAAACAATGAGCAGTTCTTC; CDR3aa: CASSVHSGLAGNNEQFF
j_gene: TRBJ2-1; abundance: many; v_gene: TRBV30; d_gene: NA; CDR3nt: TGTGCATCTTCGGGAGACTACAATGAGCAGTTCTTC; CDR3aa: CASSGDYNEQFF
j_gene: TRBJ2-1; abundance: NA; v_gene: TRBV24-1; d_gene: NA; CDR3nt: TGTGCCACCAGTGGCGCCTTGACTAGTATAGGAAATGAGCAGTTCTTC; CDR3aa: CATSGALTSIGNEQFF
j_gene: TRBJ2-5; abundance: NA; v_gene: TRBV27; d_gene: NA; CDR3nt: TGTGCCAGCAGTGGGGAAGTTGGGGGCCAAGAGACCCAGTACTTC; CDR3aa: CASSGEVGGQETQYF
j_gene: TRBJ2-3; abundance: many; v_gene: TRBV12-3/TRBV12-4; d_gene: NA; CDR3nt: TGTGCCAGCAGTTTAGGGCTTGGAGGCCGCACAGATACGCAGTATTTT; CDR3aa: CASSLGLGGRTDTQYF
j_gene: TRBJ1-4; abundance: many; v_gene: TRBV15; d_gene: TRBD1; CDR3nt: TGTGCCACCAGCAGAGTGACAGGGGTTTCTGAAAAACTGTTTTTT; CDR3aa: CATSRVTGVSEKLFF
j_gene: TRBJ2-1; abundance: NA; v_gene: TRBV13; d_gene: NA; CDR3nt: TGTGCCAGCAGCTTAGTCGCGAGCCCCTCAGCCAATGAGCAGTTCTTC; CDR3aa: CASSLVASPSANEQFF
j_gene: TRBJ1-3; abundance: many; v_gene: TRBV12-3/TRBV12-4; d_gene: TRBD1; CDR3nt: TGTGCCAGCAGGTCTACAGGGGGCGCGGGCTCTGGAAACACCATATATTTT; CDR3aa: CASRSTGGAGSGNTIYF
j_gene: TRBJ2-3; abundance: NA; v_gene: TRBV12-3/TRBV12-4; d_gene: NA; CDR3nt: TGTGCCAGCAGTTTTGGCGGGATTAGCACAGATACGCAGTATTTT; CDR3aa: CASSFGGISTDTQYF
j_gene: TRBJ1-2; abundance: NA; v_gene: TRBV11-2; d_gene: TRBD1; CDR3nt: TGTGCCAGCAGCCTGGGACAGGGGCAGGATTATGGCTACACCTTC; CDR3aa: CASSLGQGQDYGYTF
j_gene: TRBJ2-7; abundance: many; v_gene: TRBV18; d_gene: NA; CDR3nt: TGTGCCAGCTCACCCAGCCGGACCTTCTACGAGCAGTACTTC; CDR3aa: CASSPSRTFYEQYF
j_gene: TRBJ2-7; abundance: NA; v_gene: TRBV24-1; d_gene: TRBD1; CDR3nt: TGTGCCACCAGTGATTTGCTGGGACAGGGGACGTACGAGCAGTACTTC; CDR3aa: CATSDLLGQGTYEQYF
j_gene: TRBJ2-1; abundance: few; v_gene: TRBV20-1; d_gene: TRBD2; CDR3nt: TGCAGTGCTAGACAAGCGGGAGTGGTTGAGCAGTTCTTC; CDR3aa: CSARQAGVVEQFF
j_gene: TRBJ1-2; abundance: few; v_gene: TRBV12-3/TRBV12-4; d_gene: TRBD1; CDR3nt: TGTGCCAGCAGTTTAGAGACAGGGAGTCACACCTTC; CDR3aa: CASSLETGSHTF
j_gene: TRBJ2-1; abundance: NA; v_gene: TRBV12-3/TRBV12-4; d_gene: TRBD2; CDR3nt: TGTGCCAGCAGCCTAGCGGGAGGGCCTTATGAGCAGTTCTTC; CDR3aa: CASSLAGGPYEQFF
j_gene: TRBJ1-3; abundance: NA; v_gene: TRBV20-1; d_gene: NA; CDR3nt: TGCAGTGCTAGAGTTCTCGGGCAGGGCACCATATATTTT; CDR3aa: CSARVLGQGTIYF
j_gene: TRBJ2-7; abundance: many; v_gene: TRBV18; d_gene: NA; CDR3nt: TGTGCCAGCTCACCCCCCGGTTACGAGCAGTACTTC; CDR3aa: CASSPPGYEQYF
j_gene: TRBJ2-7; abundance: NA; v_gene: TRBV5-6; d_gene: TRBD2; CDR3nt: TGTGCCAGCAGTAGTACTAGCGGGACAAACTACGAGCAGTACTTC; CDR3aa: CASSSTSGTNYEQYF
j_gene: TRBJ2-2; abundance: many; v_gene: TRBV29-1; d_gene: TRBD2; CDR3nt: TGCAGCGTTACCCTAGCGGGAGCCGGGGAGCTGTTTTTT; CDR3aa: CSVTLAGAGELFF
j_gene: TRBJ2-7; abundance: NA; v_gene: TRBV13; d_gene: TRBD2; CDR3nt: TGTGCCAGCAGCTCAAGAAAGGGACTAGCGGCCGAGCAGTACTTC; CDR3aa: CASSSRKGLAAEQYF
j_gene: TRBJ2-2; abundance: many; v_gene: TRBV28; d_gene: TRBD1; CDR3nt: TGTGCCAGCAGTGGGCAGGGGGCGCACACCGGGGAGCTGTTTTTT; CDR3aa: CASSGQGAHTGELFF
j_gene: TRBJ2-5; abundance: many; v_gene: TRBV5-5; d_gene: NA; CDR3nt: TGTGCCAGCAGCTTGTACGGGGGTACCCAGTACTTC; CDR3aa: CASSLYGGTQYF
j_gene: TRBJ1-2; abundance: many; v_gene: TRBV19; d_gene: TRBD1; CDR3nt: TGTGCCAGTAGTCCAGGACAGGGGGAGTCTTTATATGGCTACACCTTC; CDR3aa: CASSPGQGESLYGYTF
j_gene: TRBJ2-1; abundance: many; v_gene: TRBV19; d_gene: NA; CDR3nt: TGTGCCAGTACTACTAGGGGGTACAATGAGCAGTTCTTC; CDR3aa: CASTTRGYNEQFF
j_gene: TRBJ2-1; abundance: many; v_gene: TRBV25-1; d_gene: NA; CDR3nt: TGTGCCAGCAGTGGAGGGAGCGCCTTCAATGAGCAGTTCTTC; CDR3aa: CASSGGSAFNEQFF
j_gene: TRBJ2-7; abundance: many; v_gene: TRBV12-5; d_gene: NA; CDR3nt: TGTGCTAGTGCCGTACCGGGCTACGAGCAGTACTTC; CDR3aa: CASAVPGYEQYF
j_gene: TRBJ2-4; abundance: many; v_gene: TRBV11-3; d_gene: NA; CDR3nt: TGTGCCAGCAGCTTACGGCGCGCCAAAAACATTCAGTACTTC; CDR3aa: CASSLRRAKNIQYF
j_gene: TRBJ2-1; abundance: many; v_gene: TRBV11-2; d_gene: TRBD1; CDR3nt: TGTGCCAGCAGCCACGGACAGGGAAGCTACAATGAGCAGTTCTTC; CDR3aa: CASSHGQGSYNEQFF
j_gene: TRBJ2-1; abundance: many; v_gene: TRBV29-1; d_gene: NA; CDR3nt: TGCAGCGTGGGACCCCTAGCGACCTTGGGTGAGCAGTTCTTC; CDR3aa: CSVGPLATLGEQFF
j_gene: TRBJ1-1; abundance: few; v_gene: TRBV4-1; d_gene: NA; CDR3nt: TGCGCCAGCAGCCAATTTCCCGCAGGAAAGGACACTGAAGCTTTCTTT; CDR3aa: CASSQFPAGKDTEAFF
j_gene: TRBJ2-1; abundance: many; v_gene: TRBV6-1; d_gene: NA; CDR3nt: TGTGCCAGCATGATCCTGAATGAGCAGTTCTTC; CDR3aa: CASMILNEQFF